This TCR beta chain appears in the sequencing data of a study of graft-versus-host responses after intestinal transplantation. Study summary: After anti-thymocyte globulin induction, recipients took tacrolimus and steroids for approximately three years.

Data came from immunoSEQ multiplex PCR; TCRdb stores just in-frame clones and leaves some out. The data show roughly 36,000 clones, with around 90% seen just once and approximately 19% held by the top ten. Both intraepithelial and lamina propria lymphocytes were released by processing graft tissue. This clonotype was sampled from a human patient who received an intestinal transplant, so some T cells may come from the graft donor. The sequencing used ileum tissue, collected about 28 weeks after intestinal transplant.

The CDR3 bases are TGTGCCAGCAAGCCAGGGGTGGTCAAAAACATTCAGTACTTC. Its protein is CASKPGVVKNIQYF. The genes are TRBV6-6 and TRBJ2-4; maybe TRBD1 (6 bases). Per the germline V gene, CDR1 is MNHNY and CDR2 is SVGAGI (reference sequence). With 7 bases removed from V and 3 bases from J, the gap between germline ends came to 13 bases. The CDR3 totals 14 residues.